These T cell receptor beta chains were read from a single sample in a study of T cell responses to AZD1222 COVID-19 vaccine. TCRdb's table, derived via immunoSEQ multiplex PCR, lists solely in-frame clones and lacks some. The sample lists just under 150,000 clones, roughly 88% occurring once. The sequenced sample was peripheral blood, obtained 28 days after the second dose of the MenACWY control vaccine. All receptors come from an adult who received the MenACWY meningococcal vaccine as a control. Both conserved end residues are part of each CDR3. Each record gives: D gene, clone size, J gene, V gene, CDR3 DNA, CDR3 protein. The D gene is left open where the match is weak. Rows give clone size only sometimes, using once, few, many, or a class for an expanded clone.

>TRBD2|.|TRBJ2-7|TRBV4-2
TGTGCCAGCAGCCAAGCTTCTAGCGGCCCCGGGGATGAGCAGTACTTC
CASSQASSGPGDEQYF
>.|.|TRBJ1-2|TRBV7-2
TGTGCCAGCAGCTTAGTGGGCAGTGGAAACTATGGCTACACCTTC
CASSLVGSGNYGYTF
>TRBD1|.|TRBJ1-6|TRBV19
TGTGCCAGTATAACGACCGGGACAGGGGATTCACCCCTCCACTTT
CASITTGTGDSPLHF
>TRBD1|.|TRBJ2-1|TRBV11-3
TGTGCCAGCAGCTTAGGGGACAGTACCTACAATGAGCAGTTCTTC
CASSLGDSTYNEQFF
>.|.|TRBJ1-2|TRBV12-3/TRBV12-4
TGTGCCAGCAGGTTTTCGTCCTATGGCTACACCTTC
CASRFSSYGYTF
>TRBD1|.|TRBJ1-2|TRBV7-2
TGTGCCAGCACCGAGGACAGGGATGACTATGGCTACACCTTC
CASTEDRDDYGYTF
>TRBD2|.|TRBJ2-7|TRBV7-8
TGTGCCAGCAGCCGGGGGGGCTACACCTACGAGCAGTACTTC
CASSRGGYTYEQYF
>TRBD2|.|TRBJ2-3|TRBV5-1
TGCGCCAGCAGCGGAACTAGCGGGAGCACAGATACGCAGTATTTT
CASSGTSGSTDTQYF
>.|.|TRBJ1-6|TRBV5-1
TGCGCCAGCAGCTTGGCGCAACAGGAGATTTCACCCCTCCACTTT
CASSLAQQEISPLHF
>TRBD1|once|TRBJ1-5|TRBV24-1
TGTGCCATTTCCACCAGGGGGCTGCGTCGACTGAGCAATCAGCCCCAGCATTTT
CAISTRGLRRLSNQPQHF
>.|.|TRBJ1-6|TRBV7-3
TGTGCCAGCAGACCCGGAGACTCTTCACCCCTCCACTTT
CASRPGDSSPLHF
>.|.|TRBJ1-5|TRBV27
TGTGCCAGCAGTTTATCAAGGTATAGCAATCAGCCCCAGCATTTT
CASSLSRYSNQPQHF
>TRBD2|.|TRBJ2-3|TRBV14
TGTGCCAGCAGCCCGTTTTCGGGACTAGCGGGAGGTACGATCGGAGATACGCAGTATTTT
CASSPFSGLAGGTIGDTQYF
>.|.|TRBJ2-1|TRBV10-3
TGTGCCATCAGTGAGCCCGACATCGGCAATGAGCAGTTCTTC
CAISEPDIGNEQFF
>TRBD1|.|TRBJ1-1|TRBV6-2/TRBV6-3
TGTGCCAGCAGTGACCCGGGACAGGGGATGAACACTGAAGCTTTCTTT
CASSDPGQGMNTEAFF
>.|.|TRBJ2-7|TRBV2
TGTGCCAGTCGGCAGGACGGGACCTACGAGCAGTACTTC
CASRQDGTYEQYF
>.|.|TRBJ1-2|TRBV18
TGTGCCAGCTCACCGGGGCTTGACCCCTATGGCTACACCTTC
CASSPGLDPYGYTF
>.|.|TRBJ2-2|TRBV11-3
TGTGCCAGCAGCTTAGGGCTAGCGAACACCGGGGAGCTGTTTTTT
CASSLGLANTGELFF
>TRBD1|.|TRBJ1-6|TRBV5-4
TGTGCCAGCAGCCTCAGGACAGGGAATTCACCCCTCCACTTT
CASSLRTGNSPLHF
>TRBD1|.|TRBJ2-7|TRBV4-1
TGCGCCAGCAGCCGTACAGGGGCCAATTCCTACGAGCAGTACTTC
CASSRTGANSYEQYF
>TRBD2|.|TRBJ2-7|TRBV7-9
TGTGCCAGCAGCTTCGGCGGGGGGGCCTACGAGCAGTACTTC
CASSFGGGAYEQYF
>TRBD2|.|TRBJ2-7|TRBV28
TGTGCCAGCAGTTTGGTGGTACTAGCGAGCGACGAGCAGTACTTC
CASSLVVLASDEQYF
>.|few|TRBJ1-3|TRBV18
TGTGCCAGCTCGAGGGGACTTGAAGGAAACACCATATATTTT
CASSRGLEGNTIYF
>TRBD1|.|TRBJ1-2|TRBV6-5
TGTGCCAGCAGTTACTCCGCCGGGACAGCTAACTATGGCTACACCTTC
CASSYSAGTANYGYTF
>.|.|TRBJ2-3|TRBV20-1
TGCAGTGCTAGTTCCGAGGCGCAGTATTTT
CSASSEAQYF
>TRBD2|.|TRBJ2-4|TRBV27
TGTGCCAGCACTACCCCGGGACTAGCGGATAAAAACATTCAGTACTTC
CASTTPGLADKNIQYF
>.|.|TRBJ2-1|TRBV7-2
TGTGCCAGCAGCCCGCCCGCCCAGCGAGAAAATGAGCAGTTCTTC
CASSPPAQRENEQFF
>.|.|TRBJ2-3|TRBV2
TGTGCCAGCAGGGAACAGATGGGGGGAGATACGCAGTATTTT
CASREQMGGDTQYF
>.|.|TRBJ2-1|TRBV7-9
TGTGCCAGCAGCTTATACGATACCTTCTCCTACAATGAGCAGTTCTTC
CASSLYDTFSYNEQFF
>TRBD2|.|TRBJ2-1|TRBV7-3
TGTGCCAGCAGCTTAACGTCGCTAGCGGGGTCCTTCCGTGAGCAGTTCTTC
CASSLTSLAGSFREQFF
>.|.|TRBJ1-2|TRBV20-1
TGCAGTGCTAGTGGGGGTGATTATGGCTACACCTTC
CSASGGDYGYTF
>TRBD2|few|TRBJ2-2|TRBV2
TGTGCCAGCAGTGTTTTTAGGACTAGCGGGGTCGCCGGGGAGCTGTTTTTT
CASSVFRTSGVAGELFF
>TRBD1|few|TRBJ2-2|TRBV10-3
TGTGCCATCAGGCCGGGACAGGGTTGGACCGGGGAGCTGTTTTTT
CAIRPGQGWTGELFF
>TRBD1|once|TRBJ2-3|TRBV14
TGTGCCAGCAGCCAAGATAAATATTCGCAGGGGGAAGATACGCAGTATTTT
CASSQDKYSQGEDTQYF
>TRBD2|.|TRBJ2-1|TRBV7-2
TGTGCCAGCAGCTCTCAAGGACTAGCGCTAAACTACAATGAGCAGTTCTTC
CASSSQGLALNYNEQFF
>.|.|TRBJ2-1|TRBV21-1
TGTGCCAGCAGCAAAGGGGACAGAGAAGAGCAGTTCTTC
CASSKGDREEQFF
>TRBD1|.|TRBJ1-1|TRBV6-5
TGTGCCAGCAGTAGTCGACAGGGGGACACTGAAGCTTTCTTT
CASSSRQGDTEAFF
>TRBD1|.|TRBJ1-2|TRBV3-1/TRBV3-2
TGTGCCAGCAGCCCTGACAGGGCCCATGGCTACACCTTC
CASSPDRAHGYTF